This TCR beta chain was recorded in a study of siplizumab effects on memory and regulatory T cells. Across the whole study: Paired mixed lymphocyte reactions used siplizumab at about 1 ug/mL or no drug.

Points from the study as a whole: No assignable naive or memory phenotype existed for roughly 75-97% of proliferating CD4+ or CD8+ clones. In controls, 26.9% of mappable alloreactive CD4+ clones were Treg-derived on average, versus about 69% with siplizumab.

The V end lost 6 bases, the J end lost 3 bases, and 14 bases lay between the germline ends. Per germline, CDR1 MNHNY and CDR2 SVGAGI (reference sequence). The CDR3 has 15 amino acids. Researchers cocultured the mixed lymphocyte reaction cells at 37°C for 6 days. A word on this clone: As yet, its antigen is unknown.

Clones were read by immunoSEQ multiplex PCR, and TCRdb kept only the in-frame ones, dropping some. The table records over 7,500 clones, roughly two fifths of them present only once. The sequenced material came from CFSE-low (dividing) CD4+ T cells sorted from an allogeneic mixed lymphocyte reaction. The origin of this receptor is a human donor in good health; the cells came from an allogeneic mixed lymphocyte reaction. The chain joins TRBV6-6 to TRBJ2-2; D unresolved. CDR3 nucleotides: TGTGCCAGCAGCTACACCAACGTGGACACCGGGGAGCTGTTTTTT. It specifies CASSYTNVDTGELFF.